The source of this T cell receptor (beta chain) is a study of shared clonotypes between healthy human individuals. Across the study: Sampling drew on donors who were a couple of women and three men aged 18 to 49.

Measured with immunoSEQ multiplex PCR; TCRdb has only the in-frame clones, and not every one. This table has 2,500,000 or so clones, less than 95% appearing once. The sequence derives from a young man in good health. Some clones in this sample may be carry-over from other donors' samples. The sequenced sample was naive CD4+ T cells from PBMCs. The subset: CD45RA+ positively selected.

The CDR3, as DNA: TGCGCCAGCAGCTTGGTAGGGACAGGGCACGAGCAGTACTTC. Translating it yields CASSLVGTGHEQYF. This chain links TRBV5-1 with TRBJ2-7, with 9 nucleotides matching TRBD1. This CDR3 has 14 amino acids. J was trimmed by 5 bases and V by 0 bases; bases with no gene match: 3. CDR1 is SGHRS, CDR2 YFSETQ, per germline.